One and the same sample provided the 9 T cell receptor beta chains below, sequenced in a study of T cell changes during pregnancy in multiple sclerosis. Produced via immunoSEQ multiplex PCR; TCRdb's table is partial and in-frame only. The top ten hold 7% to 10% of the sample, which has tens of thousands of clones, 75% to 90% seen once. This material consisted of CD8+ T cells from peripheral blood mononuclear cells, taken in the second trimester of pregnancy. The receptors stem from a female donor with multiple sclerosis, enrolled in a pregnancy study.

This chain uses TRBV7-9 with TRBJ1-2; D unresolved. This CDR3 comprises 13 residues. V was cut by 6 bases and J by 4 bases, with 12 bases left in between. From germline, CDR1 is SEHNR and CDR2 FQNEAQ (reference sequence). CDR3 sequence (DNA): TGTGCCAGCAGAGCAACAGTGAGCTATGGCTACACCTTC. Its translation is CASRATVSYGYTF.

This sequence joins TRBV5-1 and TRBJ1-5; 7 bases match TRBD1. V lost 0 bases and J lost 4; bases outside the gene matches: 4. The V gene's germline CDR1 is SGHRS and CDR2 YFSETQ. The CDR3 spans 15 residues. The CDR3 protein is CASSLDWDRNQPQHF. The DNA of the CDR3 is TGCGCCAGCAGCTTGGATTGGGACAGAAATCAGCCCCAGCATTTT. The whole variable domain, remainder taken from reference TRBV5-1 and TRBJ1-5, is KAGVTQTPRYLIKTRGQQVTLSCSPISGHRSVSWYQQTPGQGLQFLFEYFSETQRNKGNFPGRFSGRQFSNSRSEMNVSTLELGDSALYLCASSLDWDRNQPQHFGDGTRLSIL.

The rearrangement joins TRBV15 to TRBJ1-2, with D perhaps matching TRBD1 (5 bases). CDR1 LNHNV and CDR2 YYDKDF come from the germline V gene (reference sequence). The CDR3 spans 13 residues. Trimming left V 6 bases short and J 7 bases short, with 15 bases between. Written as DNA, the CDR3 is TGTGCCACCAGTGGGGGGGAGGGTCGTGGCTACACCTTC. This codes for CATSGGEGRGYTF. The full variable domain, its missing parts supplied by reference TRBV15 and TRBJ1-2, is DAMVIQNPRYQVTQFGKPVTLSCSQTLNHNVMYWYQQKSSQAPKLLFHYYDKDFNNEADTPDNFQSRRPNTSFCFLDIRSPGLGDTAMYLCATSGGEGRGYTFGSGTRLTVV.

This chain connects TRBV29-1 to TRBJ2-7, with 9 bases identical to TRBD2. J gave up 1 base and V 6 bases, and 1 base lay outside the gene matches. The CDR3 is made up of 12 amino acids. CDR1 and CDR2 from the germline V gene are SQVTM and ANQGSEA. CDR3 region: CSVGLASYEQYF. Here the CDR3 DNA reads TGCAGCGTAGGACTAGCGTCCTACGAGCAGTACTTC.

The chain links TRBV5-6 to TRBJ1-3, with D perhaps TRBD1 (5 bases). This CDR3 region has 14 residues. CDR1 and CDR2 from the germline V gene are SGHDT and YYEEEE. V lost 0 bases and J 4 bases, leaving 8 bases between the germline ends. The CDR3 bases are TGTGCCAGCAGCTTGGGCAGGGCCGGAAACACCATATATTTT. Translation gives CASSLGRAGNTIYF.

The gene calls are TRBV27 and TRBJ2-1; 8 positions agree with TRBD2. The CDR3 runs to 14 residues. V lost 7 bases, J lost 9 bases, and 11 bases stayed unmatched. From germline, CDR1 is MNHEY and CDR2 SMNVEV (reference sequence). Here the CDR3 reads CASNPSGLEFEQFF. CDR3 DNA: TGTGCCAGCAATCCATCGGGACTAGAGTTTGAGCAGTTCTTC.

This chain links TRBV7-3 with TRBJ1-1; 7 nucleotides align to TRBD1. The V segment lost 5 bases and the J segment 1 base; nucleotides outside the gene matches: 4. The CDR3 consists of 14 residues. Germline V gene data show CDR1 as SGHTA and CDR2 as FQGTGA. The CDR3 is CASSTRTGNTEAFF. The CDR3 DNA sequence: TGTGCCAGCAGCACCCGGACAGGGAACACTGAAGCTTTCTTT.

The rearrangement uses TRBV9 and TRBJ2-2; 7 bases align to TRBD1. There are 15 residues in the CDR3. The V gene's germline CDR1 is SGDLS and CDR2 YYNGEE. The ends lost 3 bases at V and 6 bases at J; junction bases unmatched: 8. As DNA, the CDR3 is TGTGCCAGCAGCGGGGGGACAGCCTTGGCCGGGGAGCTGTTTTTT. This gives the protein CASSGGTALAGELFF.

The gene calls are TRBV7-5 and TRBJ2-2; the table's D gene call, TRBD1, was not cross checked with the DNA. TRBV7-5 is flagged as a pseudogene. The CDR3 has 16 amino acids. The CDR3 DNA sequence: TGTGCCAGAAGCCAAGAACAGAAAATGACCGGCGGGGAGCTGTTTTTT. Its protein is CARSQEQKMTGGELFF.